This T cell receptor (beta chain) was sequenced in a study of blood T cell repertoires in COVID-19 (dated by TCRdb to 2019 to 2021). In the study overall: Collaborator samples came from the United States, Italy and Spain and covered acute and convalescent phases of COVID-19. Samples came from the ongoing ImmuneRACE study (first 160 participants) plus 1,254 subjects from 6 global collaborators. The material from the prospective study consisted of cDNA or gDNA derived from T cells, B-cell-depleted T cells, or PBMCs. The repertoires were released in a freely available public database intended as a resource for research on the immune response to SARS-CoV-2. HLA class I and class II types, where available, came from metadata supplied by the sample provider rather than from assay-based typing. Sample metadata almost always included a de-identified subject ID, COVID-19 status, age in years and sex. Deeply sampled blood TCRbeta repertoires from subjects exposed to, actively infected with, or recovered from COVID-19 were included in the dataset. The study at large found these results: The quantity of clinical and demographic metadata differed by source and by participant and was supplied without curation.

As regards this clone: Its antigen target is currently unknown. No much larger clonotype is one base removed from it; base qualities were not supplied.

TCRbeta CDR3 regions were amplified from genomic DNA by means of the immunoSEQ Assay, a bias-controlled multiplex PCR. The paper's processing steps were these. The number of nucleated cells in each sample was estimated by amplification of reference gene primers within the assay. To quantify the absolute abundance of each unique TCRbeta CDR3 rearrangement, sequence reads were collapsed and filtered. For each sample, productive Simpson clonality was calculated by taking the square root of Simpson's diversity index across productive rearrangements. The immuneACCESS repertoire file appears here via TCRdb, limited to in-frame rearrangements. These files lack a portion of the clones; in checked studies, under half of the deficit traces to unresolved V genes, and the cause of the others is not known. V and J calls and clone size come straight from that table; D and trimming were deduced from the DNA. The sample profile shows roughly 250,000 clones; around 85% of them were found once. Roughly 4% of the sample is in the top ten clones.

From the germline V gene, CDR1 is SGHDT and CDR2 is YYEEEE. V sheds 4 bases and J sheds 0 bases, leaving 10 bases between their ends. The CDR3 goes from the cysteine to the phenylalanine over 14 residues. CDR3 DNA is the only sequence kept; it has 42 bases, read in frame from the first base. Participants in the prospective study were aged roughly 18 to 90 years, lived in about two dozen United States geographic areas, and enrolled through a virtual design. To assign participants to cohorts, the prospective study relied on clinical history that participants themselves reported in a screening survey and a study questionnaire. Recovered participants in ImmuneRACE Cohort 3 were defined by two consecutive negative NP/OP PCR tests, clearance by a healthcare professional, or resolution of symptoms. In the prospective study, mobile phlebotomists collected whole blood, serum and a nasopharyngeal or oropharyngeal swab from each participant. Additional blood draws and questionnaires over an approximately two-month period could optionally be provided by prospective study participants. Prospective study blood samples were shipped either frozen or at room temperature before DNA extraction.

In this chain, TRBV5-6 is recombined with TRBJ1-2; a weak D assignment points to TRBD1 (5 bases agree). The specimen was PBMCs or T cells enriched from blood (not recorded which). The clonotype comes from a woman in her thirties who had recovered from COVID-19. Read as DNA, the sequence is TGTGCCAGCAGCGCTACAGGCTCTAACTATGGCTACACCTTC. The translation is CASSATGSNYGYTF. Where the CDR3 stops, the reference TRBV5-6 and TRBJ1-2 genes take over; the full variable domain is DAGVTQSPTHLIKTRGQQVTLRCSPKSGHDTVSWYQQALGQGPQFIFQYYEEEERQRGNFPDRFSGHQFPNYSSELNVNALLLGDSALYLCASSATGSNYGYTFGSGTRLTVV.